Listed here are 27 T cell receptor beta chains from one sample, sequenced in a study of T cell changes during pregnancy in multiple sclerosis. The protocol was immunoSEQ multiplex PCR, while the TCRdb copy is restricted to in-frame clones and leaves out a portion. The sample yields tens of thousands of clones, around 90% seen once. The specimen was peripheral blood, collected after pregnancy. The receptors here all came from a female donor in good health, enrolled as a control in a pregnancy study.

The chain recombines TRBV11-2 with TRBJ2-7; 9 nucleotides line up with TRBD2. Germline V gene data show CDR1 as SGHAT and CDR2 as FQNNGV. The CDR3 extends over 16 amino acids. The V and J ends lost 1 base and 4 bases, in that order; junction bases with no gene match: 8. CDR3 sequence (DNA): TGTGCCAGCAGCTTAGCGGGCCAGCGGGAGGCGTACGAGCAGTACTTC. Residues: CASSLAGQREAYEQYF.

The chain couples TRBV11-3 to TRBJ2-7; 8 nucleotides match TRBD1. The trim removed 5 bases at V and 0 bases at J, leaving 6 bases unmatched. The CDR3 extends over 15 amino acids. CDR1 is SGHNT, CDR2 YENEEA, per germline. CDR3 bases: TGTGCCAGCAGCCCCCGACAGGGGAGCTCCTACGAGCAGTACTTC. Protein: CASSPRQGSSYEQYF. Filled out from reference TRBV11-3 and TRBJ2-7, the complete variable domain reads EAGVVQSPRYKIIEKKQPVAFWCNPISGHNTLYWYLQNLGQGPELLIRYENEEAVDDSQLPKDRFSAERLKGVDSTLKIQPAELGDSAVYLCASSPRQGSSYEQYFGPGTRLTVT.

The rearrangement uses TRBV7-2 and TRBJ2-4; a possible D gene is TRBD1 (6 bases). CDR3 length equals 18 residues. The V gene lost 0 bases and the J gene lost 7 bases, with 22 bases spanning the gap. Germline CDR1 and CDR2: SGHTA and FQGNSA. The CDR3 sequence is CASSLAPLAGTGLNIQYF. Written as DNA, the CDR3 is TGTGCCAGCAGCTTAGCTCCTCTTGCCGGCACAGGGCTCAACATTCAGTACTTC.

The CDR3 spells CASSPRGPYNEQFF. CDR3 in DNA: TGTGCCAGCTCACCCAGGGGCCCATACAATGAGCAGTTCTTC. This rearrangement joins TRBV18 to TRBJ2-1, with D maybe TRBD1 (6 bases). Germline CDR1 and CDR2: KGHSH and LQKENI. This CDR3 is 14 amino acids long. V was clipped by 3 bases and J by 4 bases, with 10 bases between them.

The rearrangement joins TRBV10-3 to TRBJ2-1, with TRBD1 identical over 12 bases. Germline values: CDR1 ENHRY, CDR2 SYGVKD. This CDR3 contains 15 residues. The V segment lost 2 bases and the J segment 10 bases; nucleotides outside the gene matches: 6. The CDR3 DNA reads TGTGCCATCAGTGAGGGGACAGGGGGCTTAGGGGAGCAGTTCTTC. As protein: CAISEGTGGLGEQFF.

The J gene is TRBJ1-2, the V gene TRBV11-2, with 8 bases that match TRBD1. V gave up 1 base and J gave up 7 bases; unmatched junction bases: 11. Germline values: CDR1 SGHAT, CDR2 FQNNGV. The length of the CDR3 is 16 residues. CDR3 coding DNA: TGTGCCAGCAGCTTAGTTGTATCAGGGGGCTACATTGGCTACACCTTC. Translated: CASSLVVSGGYIGYTF.

The chain has TRBV27 and TRBJ2-1, with 11 bases that match TRBD2. Trimming took 1 base from V and 3 from J; bases not matched to a gene: 17. Germline values: CDR1 MNHEY, CDR2 SMNVEV (reference sequence). CDR3 size: 21 residues. In nucleotides, the CDR3 is TGTGCCAGCAGTTTATTTGGGGGGTGGAACGGGACTAGCGGAGACTACAATGAGCAGTTCTTC. Residues: CASSLFGGWNGTSGDYNEQFF.

The rearrangement joins TRBV5-5 to TRBJ1-1; D is unresolved. The germline V gene encodes CDR1 SGHKS and CDR2 YYEKEE (reference sequence). Between the trimmed V and J ends, which lost 0 bases and 4 bases, there was a span of 16 bases. The CDR3 has 16 amino acids. The CDR3: CASSLGVRGRITEAFF. CDR3 in DNA: TGTGCCAGCAGCTTGGGGGTTCGGGGAAGGATCACTGAAGCTTTCTTT.

The chain links TRBV7-2 to TRBJ2-1; TRBD2 matches 11 bases. From germline, CDR1 is SGHTA and CDR2 FQGNSA. There are 15 residues in the CDR3. V lost 4 bases, J lost 8 bases, and 7 bases stayed unmatched. The CDR3 DNA sequence: TGTGCCAGCAGCTCTACTAGCGGGAGTGCGCATGAGCAGTTCTTC. This sequence encodes CASSSTSGSAHEQFF.

The rearrangement joins TRBV28 to TRBJ2-7, with TRBD1 matching 7 bases. The CDR3 runs 15 residues. Germline values: CDR1 MDHEN, CDR2 SYDVKM. With V trimmed by 6 bases and J by 4 bases, 12 bases remained unmatched. The DNA for the CDR3 is TGTGCCAGCAGCCCTACGACAGGGCTAGGGTACGAGCAGTACTTC. Translating it yields CASSPTTGLGYEQYF.

The chain links TRBV28 to TRBJ2-7; 9 bases line up with TRBD1. Germline CDR1 is MDHEN and CDR2 is SYDVKM. Trimming cost V 6 bases and J 7 bases; bases outside gene matches: 10. The CDR3 length is 14 residues. The CDR3 reads CASSLVGTGQEQYF. In DNA, the CDR3 is TGTGCCAGCAGCCTAGTGGGGACAGGGCAAGAGCAGTACTTC.

The chain employs TRBV6-6 and TRBJ2-1; D is possibly TRBD2 (6 bases). The V and J ends lost 6 bases and 1 base respectively, with 13 bases between them. Germline CDR1 reads MNHNY; CDR2 reads SVGAGI (reference sequence). The CDR3 consists of 15 residues. CDR3 sequence (DNA): TGTGCCAGCAGCCAGGGACTTCTGTCCTACAATGAGCAGTTCTTC. Translated, it gives CASSQGLLSYNEQFF.

This clone was seen only once. The chain links TRBV28 to TRBJ1-2; 7 positions agree with TRBD1. V lost 7 bases, J lost 2 bases, and 10 bases stayed unmatched. CDR1 is MDHEN and CDR2 is SYDVKM in the germline V gene. The CDR3 extends over 15 amino acids. CDR3 DNA sequence: TGTGCCAGCACCTTAACAGGGGCCATAAACTATGGCTACACCTTC. Amino acids: CASTLTGAINYGYTF.

The J gene is TRBJ1-5, the V gene TRBV16; possibly TRBD1 for D (6 bases). The CDR3 totals 14 residues. Deletions cut 0 bases from V and 6 bases from J, with 9 bases between. Germline V CDR1 and CDR2: KGHSY, FQNENV. The CDR3 spells CASSQSTGGQPQHF. The DNA for the CDR3 is TGTGCCAGCAGCCAATCGACAGGCGGTCAGCCCCAGCATTTT.

The chain employs TRBV30 and TRBJ2-3; a possible D gene is TRBD2 (6 bases). Trimming took 4 bases from V and 4 from J, leaving 9 bases between them. The germline CDR1 and CDR2 sequences are GTSNPN and SVGIG (reference sequence). The CDR3 has 12 amino acids. CDR3 region: CAWKASADTQYF. The CDR3 region has the DNA TGTGCCTGGAAGGCTAGCGCAGATACGCAGTATTTT.

J is TRBJ1-4 and V is TRBV5-5; the D is unclear. Trimming left V 0 bases short and J 8 bases short, with 17 bases between. Per the germline V gene, CDR1 is SGHKS and CDR2 is YYEKEE (reference sequence). CDR3 length: 16 residues. The CDR3, as DNA: TGTGCCAGCAGCTTGGAAGTAACGGTTAATAGCGAAAAACTGTTTTTT. Amino acids: CASSLEVTVNSEKLFF.

This clone has just one count. The germline gene is not matched at one end of the junction; a read error may be the cause. J is TRBJ2-5 and V is TRBV7-7; 7 positions agree with TRBD1. The CDR3 has 15 residues. CDR1 and CDR2 (germline): SSHAT, FNYEAQ (reference sequence). CDR3 coding DNA: TGTGCTAGCAGCTTAGATCCGACAGGGCAAGAGACCCAGTACTTC. It yields the protein CASSLDPTGQETQYF.

The CDR3 DNA follows: TGTGCCAGCAGCCCATTCTCAGGGGGTGAAAAACTGTTTTTT. Protein sequence: CASSPFSGGEKLFF. The rearrangement joins TRBV7-9 to TRBJ1-4, with 7 bases aligning to TRBD1. CDR1 is SEHNR, CDR2 FQNEAQ, per germline (reference sequence). The V segment lost 5 bases and the J segment 7 bases; nucleotides outside the gene matches: 7. The CDR3 contains 14 residues.

V is TRBV7-8 and J is TRBJ2-5; D not certain. The CDR3 sequence is 12 residues long. Germline loops: CDR1 SGHVS, CDR2 FQNEAQ. The ends were cut back, 5 bases at V and 2 bases at J, with 6 bases in the middle. Written as DNA, the CDR3 is TGTGCCAGCAGCCCCTATCAAGAGACCCAGTACTTC. It is translated as CASSPYQETQYF.

This chain uses TRBV14 with TRBJ2-2; D unclear. This CDR3 comprises 13 residues. The germline gives CDR1 SGHDN, CDR2 FVKESK. Trimming took 5 bases from V and 5 from J, leaving 9 bases between them. This CDR3 reads CASSFLLTGELFF. In DNA, the CDR3 is TGTGCCAGCAGCTTCCTTTTGACCGGGGAGCTGTTTTTT.

This clone was seen a handful of times. This chain uses TRBV2 with TRBJ1-6; 9 positions match TRBD1. V was pared by 8 bases and J by 10 bases, with 9 bases of the junction left unmatched. CDR1 is SNHLY, CDR2 FYNNEI, per germline. The CDR3 extends over 14 amino acids. The CDR3 bases are TGTGCCAGCGAGGGGGGACAGGGTGGCTCACCCCTCCACTTT. Protein sequence: CASEGGQGGSPLHF.

The chain couples TRBV30 to TRBJ1-1; tentatively, D is TRBD1 (5 bases). Trimming removed 4 bases from V and 3 bases from J, with 15 bases in between. CDR3 length: 14 amino acids. The germline CDR1 and CDR2 sequences are GTSNPN and SVGIG (reference sequence). As DNA, the CDR3 is TGTGCCTGGACCAAGGAGGGGCATTACACTGAAGCTTTCTTT. Its translation is CAWTKEGHYTEAFF.

This chain joins TRBV4-2 and TRBJ2-1; tentatively, D is TRBD1 (5 bases). Germline lookup yields CDR1 LGHNA and CDR2 YNFKEQ. V was shortened by 4 bases and J by 8 bases, with 9 bases between the two germline ends. This CDR3 is built from 12 residues. This CDR3 is CASSPQGYEQFF. The CDR3 coding sequence is TGTGCCAGCAGCCCTCAGGGTTATGAGCAGTTCTTC.

V is TRBV5-4 and J is TRBJ1-2; 8 nucleotides match TRBD1. Germline V CDR1 and CDR2: SGHNT, YYREEE (reference sequence). J was trimmed by 5 bases and V by 3 bases; bases with no gene match: 9. This CDR3 region has 15 residues. The CDR3 spells CASSYNRGDLYGYTF. The CDR3 DNA reads as TGTGCCAGCAGCTACAACAGGGGGGATCTTTATGGCTACACCTTC. Full variable domain (remainder filled in from reference TRBV5-4 and TRBJ1-2): ETGVTQSPTHLIKTRGQQVTLRCSSQSGHNTVSWYQQALGQGPQFIFQYYREEENGRGNFPPRFSGLQFPNYSSELNVNALELDDSALYLCASSYNRGDLYGYTFGSGTRLTVV.

V usage is TRBV27 and J usage is TRBJ2-7, with a possible D match to TRBD1 (5 bases). The germline V and J ends were trimmed by 5 bases and 5 bases, with 16 bases remaining between them. The CDR3 extends over 14 amino acids. CDR1 MNHEY and CDR2 SMNVEV come from the germline V gene (reference sequence). Here the CDR3 reads CASSRAGAANEQYF. Written as DNA, the CDR3 is TGTGCCAGCAGTCGGGCTGGGGCGGCTAACGAGCAGTACTTC.

The gene calls are TRBV30 and TRBJ2-5; TRBD1 matches 9 bases. The last part of the DNA fits TRBJ2-7 better; the J call may be wrong. CDR3 size: 15 residues. Germline V gene data show CDR1 as GTSNPN and CDR2 as SVGIG (reference sequence). This chain's CDR3 is CAWSRGTGQSYEQYF. The CDR3, as DNA: TGTGCCTGGAGTAGAGGGACAGGGCAATCCTACGAGCAGTACTTC.

The chain's CDR3 is CASSLAGTSGHNEQFF. The CDR3, as DNA: TGTGCCAGCAGTTTAGCGGGGACTAGCGGGCACAATGAGCAGTTCTTC. The rearrangement links TRBV27 to TRBJ2-1, with 12 bases fitting TRBD2. Germline V lookup: CDR1 MNHEY, CDR2 SMNVEV (reference sequence). The V and J ends lost 2 bases and 5 bases, in that order; junction bases with no gene match: 4. The CDR3 is 16 amino acids.